This T cell receptor beta chain came from a study of T cells in pancreatic ductal adenocarcinoma. Germline V gives CDR1 SNHLY, CDR2 FYNNEI. The CDR3 is made up of 12 amino acids. V lost 2 bases, J lost 6 bases, and 7 bases lay in between. No neoadjuvant therapy was given to the selected pancreatic ductal adenocarcinoma patients before their surgery. Here immunoSEQ multiplex PCR was the method, and the copy in TCRdb shows in-frame clones only, minus some. Seen here are approximately 97,000 clones, about 95% observed once, and the top ten hold approximately 3.1%. The receptor was derived from a human donor with pancreatic ductal adenocarcinoma. The V gene is TRBV2, the J gene TRBJ1-2, with D possibly being TRBD1 (6 bases). Specimen: PBMCs. For the CDR3, the DNA is TGTGCCAGCAGTGAACAGGGGAATGGCTACACCTTC. Its protein is CASSEQGNGYTF.